This entry lists 3 T cell receptor beta chains sequenced from one sample in a study of blood T cell repertoires in COVID-19. Repertoires were generated with immunoSEQ multiplex PCR, while TCRdb's copy carries only in-frame clones and drops some. The profile shows 200,000 to 250,000 clones, about four fifths of them singletons. The sample consisted of peripheral blood. The source of these receptors is an elderly woman with acute or convalescent COVID-19.

The V and J genes are TRBV6-4 and TRBJ1-1, with D unresolved. Germline CDR1 reads MRHNA; CDR2 reads SNTAGT. V lost 6 bases, J lost 0 bases, and 8 bases lay in between. The CDR3 runs to 13 residues. CDR3 sequence (DNA): TGTGCCAGCAGCCGAAACATGAACACTGAAGCTTTCTTT. It is translated as CASSRNMNTEAFF.

V gene TRBV3-1 (or the pseudogene TRBV3-2) combines with J gene TRBJ1-3, with a possible D match to TRBD1 (5 bases). Germline values: CDR1 LGHDT, CDR2 YNNKEL (reference sequence). The CDR3 has 15 amino acids. V gave up 0 bases and J gave up 4 bases, with 10 bases separating them. CDR3 nucleotides: TGTGCCAGCAGCCAAGATCCCGCAGGGGGAAACACCATATATTTT. It is translated as CASSQDPAGGNTIYF.

This clone was detected only once. The V and J genes are TRBV10-1 and TRBJ1-2; 9 nucleotides agree with TRBD1. The CDR3 is 15 amino acids. J was trimmed by 7 bases and V by 0 bases; bases with no gene match: 6. The germline V gene has CDR1 WNHNN and CDR2 SYGVQD (reference sequence). The CDR3 protein is CASSESGQGPCGYTF. The CDR3 bases are TGCGCCAGCAGTGAGTCGGGACAGGGTCCTTGTGGCTACACCTTC.